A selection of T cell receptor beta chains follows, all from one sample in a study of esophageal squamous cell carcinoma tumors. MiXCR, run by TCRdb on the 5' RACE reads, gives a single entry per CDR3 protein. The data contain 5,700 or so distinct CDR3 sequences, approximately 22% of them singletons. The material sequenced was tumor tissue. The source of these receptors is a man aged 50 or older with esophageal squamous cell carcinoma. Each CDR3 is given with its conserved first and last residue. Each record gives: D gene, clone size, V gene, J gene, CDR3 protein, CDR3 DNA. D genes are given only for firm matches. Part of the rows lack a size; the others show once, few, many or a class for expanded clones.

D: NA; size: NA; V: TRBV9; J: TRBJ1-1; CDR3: CASSVGYQGINTEAFF; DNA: TGTGCCAGCAGCGTAGGATATCAGGGGATTAACACTGAAGCTTTCTTT
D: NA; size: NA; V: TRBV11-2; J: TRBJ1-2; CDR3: CASSLDLAGTNYGYTF; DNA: TGTGCCAGCAGCTTAGATTTAGCAGGGACGAACTATGGCTACACCTTC
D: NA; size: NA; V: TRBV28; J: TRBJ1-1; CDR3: CASSDVNTEAFF; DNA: TGTGCCAGCAGCGACGTGAACACTGAAGCTTTCTTT
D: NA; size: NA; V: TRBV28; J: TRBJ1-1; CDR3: CASRPPGPNTEAFF; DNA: TGTGCCAGCAGACCACCCGGGCCGAACACTGAAGCTTTCTTT
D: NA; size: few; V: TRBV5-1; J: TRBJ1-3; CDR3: CASSLLGVSGNTIYF; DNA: TGCGCCAGCAGCTTGTTGGGGGTTTCTGGAAACACCATATATTTT
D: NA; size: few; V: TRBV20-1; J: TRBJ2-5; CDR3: CSASLQPLETQYF; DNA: TGCAGTGCTAGCTTGCAACCCCTAGAGACCCAGTACTTC
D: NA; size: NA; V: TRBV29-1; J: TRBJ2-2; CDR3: CSVRFQGINTGELFF; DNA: TGCAGCGTACGGTTCCAGGGGATCAACACCGGGGAGCTGTTTTTT
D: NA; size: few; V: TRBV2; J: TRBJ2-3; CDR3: CASIGALRTADTQYF; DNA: TGTGCCAGCATTGGGGCTCTTAGAACGGCAGATACGCAGTATTTT
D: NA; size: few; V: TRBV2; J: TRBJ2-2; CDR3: CASSLSGANTGELFF; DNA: TGTGCCAGCAGTCTTTCGGGCGCGAACACCGGGGAGCTGTTTTTT
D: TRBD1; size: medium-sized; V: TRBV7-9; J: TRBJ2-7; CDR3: CASSPVGAGDSTYEQYF; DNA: TGTGCCAGCAGTCCTGTAGGGGCTGGGGACAGTACCTACGAGCAGTACTTC
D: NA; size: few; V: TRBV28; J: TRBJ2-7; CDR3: CASRVAGKAYEQYF; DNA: TGTGCCAGCAGGGTTGCAGGGAAGGCCTACGAGCAGTACTTC
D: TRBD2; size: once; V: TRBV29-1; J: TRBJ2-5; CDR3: CSVTGRRQETQYF; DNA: TGCAGCGTTACCGGGAGGAGGCAAGAGACCCAGTACTTC
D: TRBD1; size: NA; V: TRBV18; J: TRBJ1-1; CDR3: CASSTGTGSTFF; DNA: TGTGCCAGCTCCACCGGGACAGGGAGTACTTTCTTT
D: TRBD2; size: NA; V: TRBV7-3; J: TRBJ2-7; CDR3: CASSQAGGGSYEQYF; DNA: TGTGCCAGCAGCCAAGCGGGGGGGGGATCCTACGAGCAGTACTTC
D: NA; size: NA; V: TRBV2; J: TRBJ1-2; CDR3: CASRDIGRGATGYTF; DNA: TGTGCCAGCAGGGACATTGGACGGGGGGCTACTGGCTACACCTTC
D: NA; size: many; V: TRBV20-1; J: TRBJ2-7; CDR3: CSASRGGYEQYF; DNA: TGCAGTGCTAGCCGAGGGGGCTACGAGCAGTACTTC
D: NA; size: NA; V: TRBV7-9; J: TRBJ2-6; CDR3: CSSSYNWGEANVLTF; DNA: TGTTCCAGCAGCTATAACTGGGGTGAGGCCAACGTCCTGACTTTC
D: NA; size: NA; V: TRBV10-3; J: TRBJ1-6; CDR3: CAISESPGSNSPLHF; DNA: TGTGCCATCAGTGAATCCCCGGGATCCAATTCACCCCTCCACTTT
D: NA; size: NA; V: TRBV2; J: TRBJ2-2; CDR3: CASLQGPGELFF; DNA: TGTGCCAGCCTACAGGGTCCCGGGGAGCTGTTTTTT
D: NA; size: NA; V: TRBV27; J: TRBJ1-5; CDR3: CASSLRQGLGQPQHF; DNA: TGTGCCAGCAGTTTGCGGCAGGGATTAGGTCAGCCCCAGCATTTT
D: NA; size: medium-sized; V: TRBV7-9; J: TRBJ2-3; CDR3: CASSAARAVSTDTQYF; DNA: TGTGCCAGCAGCGCCGCAAGGGCGGTTAGCACAGATACGCAGTATTTT
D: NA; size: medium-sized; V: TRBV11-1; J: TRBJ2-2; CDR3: CASSPSRGPGELFF; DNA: TGTGCCAGCAGCCCTAGCAGAGGGCCCGGGGAGCTGTTTTTT
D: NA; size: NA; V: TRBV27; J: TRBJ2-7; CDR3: CASRASGAYEQYF; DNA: TGTGCCAGCAGAGCATCGGGGGCCTACGAGCAGTACTTC
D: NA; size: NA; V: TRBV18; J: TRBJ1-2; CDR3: CASSPRGLSYGYTF; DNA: TGTGCCAGCTCACCAAGGGGGTTGAGCTATGGCTACACCTTC
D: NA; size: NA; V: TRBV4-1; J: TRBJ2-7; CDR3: CASSQSRWSYEQYF; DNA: TGCGCCAGCAGCCAGTCGCGGTGGTCCTACGAGCAGTACTTC
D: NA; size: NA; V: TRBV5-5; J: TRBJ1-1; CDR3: CASIRQPDTEAFF; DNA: TGTGCCAGCATTAGACAGCCCGACACTGAAGCTTTCTTT
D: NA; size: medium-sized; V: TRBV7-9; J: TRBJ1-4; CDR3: CASSLAGQNEKLFF; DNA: TGTGCCAGCAGCTTAGCGGGCCAGAATGAAAAACTGTTTTTT